This record looks at one TCR beta chain sequence and its context. It lacks a known antigen. One base away there is no much larger clone; base qualities are not given. TCRbeta CDR3 regions were amplified from genomic DNA using the immunoSEQ Assay, a bias-controlled multiplex PCR. As for the authors' bioinformatics: The number of nucleated cells in each sample was estimated by amplification of reference gene primers within the assay. To quantify the absolute abundance of each unique TCRbeta CDR3 rearrangement, sequence reads were collapsed and filtered. Productive Simpson clonality was computed per sample as the square root of Simpson's diversity index over productive rearrangements. Drawn from immuneACCESS, this table holds only the in-frame rearrangements with V and J called that TCRdb kept. Clones are partly lost; checked studies trace under half to an unresolved V gene and leave the rest unexplained. The DNA gave D and trimming, while V, J and clone size come from that table. This sample lists about 220,000 clones; roughly 86% were detected once. Jointly, the top ten make up just over 2.5% of the sample.

In the prospective study, participants were roughly 18 to 100 years old, resided in 24 geographic areas of the United States, and were enrolled through a virtual design. In the prospective study, participants were assigned to cohorts based on the clinical history participants reported in a screening survey and a study questionnaire. In the prospective study, mobile phlebotomists collected whole blood, serum and a nasopharyngeal or oropharyngeal swab from each participant. Prospective study participants could optionally give additional blood draws and questionnaires over an approximately 2-month period. Prospective study blood samples were shipped either frozen or at room temperature before DNA extraction. The data were taken from a study of blood T cell repertoires in COVID-19 (dated by TCRdb to 2020 to 2022). Study-wide context: Samples covering the acute and convalescent phases of COVID-19 were provided by collaborators in the United States, Italy and Spain. The material from the prospective study consisted of cDNA or gDNA derived from T cells, B-cell-depleted T cells, or PBMCs. Deeply sampled blood TCRbeta repertoires from subjects exposed to, actively infected with, or recovered from COVID-19 were included in the dataset. The repertoires were released in a freely available public database meant as a resource for research on the immune response to SARS-CoV-2. The samples were drawn from the first 160 participants of the ongoing ImmuneRACE study and from 1,254 subjects provided by 6 global collaborators. Sample metadata almost always included a de-identified subject ID, COVID-19 status, age in years and sex. HLA class I and class II types, where available, came from metadata supplied by the sample provider rather than from assay-based typing. What the work shows at the level of the full study, not this receptor alone: The quantity of clinical and demographic metadata differed by source and by participant and was supplied without curation.

The source of this sequence is a woman in her twenties or thirties with acute COVID-19. The specimen was PBMCs or T cells enriched from blood (not recorded which).

The bases are TGTGCCAGCAGCCTTACAGGGGGCTTAGGCTATGGCTACACCTTC. Translated, this is CASSLTGGLGYGYTF. The rearranged segments are TRBV2 and TRBJ1-2; 9 junctional bases match TRBD1. Germline trimming amounts to 6 bases on V and 4 bases on J, with 9 as the count of junction bases outside the gene matches. CDR1 and CDR2 (SNHLY, FYNNEI) derive from the germline V gene. Taken from cysteine to phenylalanine, the CDR3 has 15 residues. Only the CDR3 portion is preserved as DNA: 45 bases, with reading frame beginning at the first base.